This passage covers 22 T cell receptor beta chains from one sample sequenced in a study of CD8 T cells in Susac syndrome. About 0.5 to 1 ug RNA was reverse transcribed with random hexamers. TCRdb reprocessed the immunoSEQ multiplex PCR reads with MiXCR, giving one entry per CDR3 protein. The sample lists about 150,000 distinct CDR3 sequences, approximately 95% seen once, with approximately 0.12% in the top ten. The sample was CD4+ T cells from PBMCs. These receptors came from a human donor with Susac syndrome.

The V and J genes are TRBV20-1 and TRBJ2-7; 7 nucleotides agree with TRBD1. Trimming took 4 bases from V and 0 from J; bases not matched to a gene: 12. The CDR3 sequence is 16 residues long. Germline V lookup: CDR1 DFQATT, CDR2 SNEGSKA (reference sequence). As DNA, the CDR3 is TGCAGTGCTATTGACAGGGCACTAATACTCTCCTACGAGCAGTACGTC. Protein sequence: CSAIDRALILSYEQYV.

CDR3 sequence: CAWSFSGGNTIYF. CDR3 nucleotide sequence: TGTGCCTGGAGTTTTTCGGGGGGAAACACCATATATTTT. The chain couples TRBV30 to TRBJ1-3; D gene unclear. Trimming cost V 2 bases and J 4 bases, with 9 bases left between them. The CDR3 is 13 residues long. Germline V gene data show CDR1 as GTSNPN and CDR2 as SVGIG (reference sequence).

The chain joins TRBV28 to TRBJ2-7; D could derive from TRBD1 or TRBD2 (5 bases each). There are 15 residues in the CDR3. Germline-derived CDR1 and CDR2 are MDHEN and SYDVKM. V lost 8 bases to trimming and J lost 2 bases, with 19 bases between them. This CDR3 is CASRTPRGAAYEQYF. For the CDR3, the DNA is TGTGCCAGCCGCACCCCCAGAGGGGCGGCCTACGAGCAGTACTTC.

The chain links TRBV5-6 to TRBJ2-6; 8 positions match TRBD1. The CDR3 covers 20 residues. The V and J ends lost 3 bases and 0 bases, in that order; junction bases with no gene match: 14. Germline V lookup: CDR1 SGHDT, CDR2 YYEEEE. DNA of the CDR3: TGTGCCAGCAGCTCGCGCCCCTCGACAGGGGCGAACTCTGGGGCCAACGTCCTGACTTTC. Protein sequence: CASSSRPSTGANSGANVLTF.

The genes are TRBV2 and TRBJ1-5, with D hard to call. With 7 bases removed from V and 9 bases from J, the gap between germline ends came to 13 bases. The CDR3 sequence is 12 residues long. Germline lookup yields CDR1 SNHLY and CDR2 FYNNEI. CDR3 sequence: CASTESLPPQHF. DNA of the CDR3: TGTGCCAGCACCGAAAGTTTACCGCCCCAGCATTTT.

This chain uses TRBV27 with TRBJ2-3; no reliable D call. Per the germline V gene, CDR1 is MNHEY and CDR2 is SMNVEV (reference sequence). This CDR3 contains 12 residues. Trimming removed 6 bases from V and 3 bases from J, with 7 bases in between. CDR3 DNA: TGTGCCAGCAGGGCGGTAACAGATACGCAGTATTTT. Amino acid sequence: CASRAVTDTQYF.

The chain carries TRBV5-8 and TRBJ2-5, with a tentative D call TRBD2 (5 bases). The CDR3 spans 14 residues. Deletions cut 4 bases from V and 2 bases from J, with 12 bases between. Germline V gene data show CDR1 as SGHTS and CDR2 as YDEGEE. This chain's CDR3 is CASSIYTGQETQYF. CDR3 sequence (DNA): TGTGCCAGCAGCATCTACACGGGGCAAGAGACCCAGTACTTC.

The chain recombines TRBV7-9 with TRBJ1-5; D gene ambiguous. V dropped 6 bases and J dropped 5 bases, with 14 bases sitting between them. The CDR3 consists of 14 residues. Germline CDR1 reads SEHNR; CDR2 reads FQNEAQ (reference sequence). CDR3 nucleotides: TGTGCCAGCAGTCAAGGGTCCTCTGATCAGCCCCAGCATTTT. This sequence encodes CASSQGSSDQPQHF.

The V gene is TRBV4-1, the J gene TRBJ1-6; 8 positions match TRBD1. The germline gives CDR1 MGHRA, CDR2 YSYEKL. With V trimmed by 2 bases and J by 10 bases, 7 bases remained unmatched. This CDR3 spans 15 amino acids. CDR3: CASSQPDRDLSPLHF. Written as DNA, the CDR3 is TGCGCCAGCAGCCAACCGGACAGGGATCTCTCACCCCTCCACTTT.

The genes are TRBV15 and TRBJ2-1; the D call may be TRBD1 or TRBD2 (5 bases each). The V gene's germline CDR1 is LNHNV and CDR2 YYDKDF (reference sequence). The CDR3 length is 15 residues. Trimming took 5 bases from V and 8 from J, leaving 19 bases between them. CDR3 protein: CATSGWYTLGDEQFF. The CDR3 DNA sequence: TGTGCCACCAGCGGTTGGTATACCTTGGGGGATGAGCAGTTCTTC.

V usage is TRBV5-1 and J usage is TRBJ2-5, with D unclear. Germline V gives CDR1 SGHRS, CDR2 YFSETQ. V dropped 0 bases and J dropped 5 bases, with 11 bases sitting between them. The CDR3 totals 14 residues. The CDR3 region is CASSLGTAAETQYF. The CDR3 bases are TGCGCCAGCAGCTTGGGAACAGCTGCGGAGACCCAGTACTTC.

The chain uses TRBV6-2 or TRBV6-3 and TRBJ2-7; D is unclear. The CDR3 has 13 residues. Germline V gene data show CDR1 as MNHEY and CDR2 as SVGEGT. The ends were cut back, 5 bases at V and 3 bases at J, with 11 bases in the middle. The CDR3 here is CASSQPPGYEQYV. Here the CDR3 DNA reads TGTGCCAGCAGTCAGCCGCCAGGCTACGAGCAGTACGTC.

The rearrangement joins TRBV30 to TRBJ1-1; possible D gene TRBD1, 6 bases. The CDR3 loop spans 14 amino acids. Germline loops: CDR1 GTSNPN, CDR2 SVGIG (reference sequence). V lost 0 bases, J lost 3 bases, and 11 bases lay in between. The CDR3 region has the DNA TGTGCCTGGAGTGTACTGGCAGGGGACACTGAAGCTTTCTTT. Amino acids: CAWSVLAGDTEAFF.

This sequence joins TRBV12-3 or TRBV12-4 and TRBJ2-5; TRBD1 matches at 9 bases. The ends lost 2 bases at V and 5 bases at J; junction bases unmatched: 6. The CDR3 is 15 residues long. The CDR3 bases are TGTGCCAGCAGTTTAATTTCGGGGACAGGGGAGACCCAGTACTTC. Its protein is CASSLISGTGETQYF.

V gene TRBV19 combines with J gene TRBJ1-6, with TRBD1 matching 7 bases. The length of the CDR3 is 15 residues. Looked up from germline, CDR1 is LNHDA and CDR2 is SQIVND (reference sequence). The V segment lost 6 bases and the J segment 7 bases; nucleotides outside the gene matches: 9. As DNA, the CDR3 is TGTGCCAGTAGAAGTGCCGGGACAGTAAATTCACCCCTCCACTTT. Translating gives CASRSAGTVNSPLHF.

The chain recombines TRBV29-1 with TRBJ2-7; 9 bases are shared with TRBD2. The V gene end was trimmed by 2 bases and the J gene end by 5 bases; junction bases not matched to a gene: 10. This CDR3 contains 15 residues. Germline V gene data show CDR1 as SQVTM and CDR2 as ANQGSEA. CDR3 amino acids: CSVEWAGGPHHEQYF. Written as DNA, the CDR3 is TGCAGCGTTGAATGGGCGGGAGGGCCGCACCACGAGCAGTACTTC.

The J gene is TRBJ1-2, the V gene TRBV24-1; D is perhaps TRBD1 (6 bases). CDR3 length: 12 amino acids. CDR1 and CDR2 from the germline V gene are KGHDR and SFDVKD. Between the trimmed V and J ends, which lost 4 bases and 8 bases, there was a span of 10 bases. The DNA of the CDR3 is TGTGCCACCAGTGACCGGACAGACGGCTACACCTTC. It encodes CATSDRTDGYTF.

The chain has TRBV7-3 and TRBJ2-2; D might be TRBD2 (5 bases). The CDR3 has 13 residues. Deletions cut 5 bases from V and 8 bases from J, with 12 bases between. Germline loops: CDR1 SGHTA, CDR2 FQGTGA. CDR3 nucleotides: TGTGCCAGCAGCCCCACCCCGGGAGGGGAGCTGTTTTTT. As protein: CASSPTPGGELFF.

Note on this clonotype: A junction end diverges from the germline sequence, so it may reflect a read error. The genes are TRBV27 and TRBJ2-4, with D perhaps given as TRBD1 or TRBD2 (5 bases each). Germline V gene data show CDR1 as MNHEY and CDR2 as SMNVEV (reference sequence). The CDR3 totals 15 residues. CDR3 sequence reads: CASSISRDGGNIQYF. For the CDR3, the DNA is TGTGCCAGCAGTATATCCAGGGACGGCGGAAACATTCAGTACTTC.

CDR3 nucleotide sequence: TGTGCCAGCAGTTTCTTTGGGGTCTCTGGGGCCAACGTCCTGACTTTC. Translating gives CASSFFGVSGANVLTF. The chain recombines TRBV27 with TRBJ2-6; D ambiguous. V dropped 3 bases and J dropped 0 bases, with 9 bases sitting between them. The CDR3 extends over 16 amino acids. Germline CDR1 reads MNHEY; CDR2 reads SMNVEV (reference sequence). The full variable domain, completed using reference TRBV27 and TRBJ2-6, is EAQVTQNPRYLITVTGKKLTVTCSQNMNHEYMSWYRQDPGLGLRQIYYSMNVEVTDKGDVPEGYKVSRKEKRNFPLILESPSPNQTSLYFCASSFFGVSGANVLTFGAGSRLTVL.

The chain's CDR3 is CSVAGLAGGPYEQYF. The CDR3 DNA sequence: TGCAGCGTTGCGGGACTAGCGGGAGGGCCTTACGAGCAGTACTTC. The J gene is TRBJ2-7, the V gene TRBV29-1, with 16 bases matching TRBD2. Germline values: CDR1 SQVTM, CDR2 ANQGSEA. Losses at the gene ends were 4 bases for V and 4 bases for J; bases not matched to a gene: 4. There are 15 residues in the CDR3.

The genes are TRBV25-1 and TRBJ2-5; D is unclear. The germline V gene has CDR1 MGHDK and CDR2 SYGVNS. Trimming took off 1 base at V and 2 bases at J, with 11 bases between the two ends. The CDR3 runs to 15 residues. The CDR3 region has the DNA TGTGCCAGCAGTGAATCTTGGACGGTGCAAGAGACCCAGTACTTC. Amino acid sequence: CASSESWTVQETQYF.